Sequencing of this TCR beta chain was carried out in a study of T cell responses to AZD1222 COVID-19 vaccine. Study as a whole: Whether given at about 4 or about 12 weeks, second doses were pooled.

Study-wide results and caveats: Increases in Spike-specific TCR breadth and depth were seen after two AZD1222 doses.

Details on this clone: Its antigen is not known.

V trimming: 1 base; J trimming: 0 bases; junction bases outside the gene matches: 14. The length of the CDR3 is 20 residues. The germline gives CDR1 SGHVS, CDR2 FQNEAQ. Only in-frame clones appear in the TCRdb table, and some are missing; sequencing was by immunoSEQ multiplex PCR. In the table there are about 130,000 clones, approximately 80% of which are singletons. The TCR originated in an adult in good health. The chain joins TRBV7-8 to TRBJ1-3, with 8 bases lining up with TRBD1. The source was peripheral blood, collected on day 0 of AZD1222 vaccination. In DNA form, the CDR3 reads TGTGCCAGCAGCTTAGACTCCCCGGGACAGGCGATTTCCTCTGGAAACACCATATATTTT. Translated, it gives CASSLDSPGQAISSGNTIYF.